One TCR beta chain is described in this entry. Other DNA sequences within the sample encode an identical CDR3. The trim removed 3 bases at V and 5 bases at J, leaving 6 bases unmatched. The CDR3 has 15 amino acids. CDR1 is MNHNY and CDR2 is SVGAGI in the germline V gene (reference sequence). The sample is drawn from a study of T cells in localized non-small cell lung cancer. Profiling relied on immunoSEQ multiplex PCR, and the TCRdb table lists in-frame clones only, not all of them. The sample comprises around 40,000 clones, 83% of which are singletons, and 7.8% rests with the top ten. The gene calls are TRBV6-6 and TRBJ1-4; TRBD1 matches 7 bases. The sequence was collected from a man aged 40 to 69 with stage II lung adenocarcinoma. Material: PBMCs, obtained before any cancer treatment. CDR3 region: CASSYSGQSNEKLFF. Written as DNA, the CDR3 is TGTGCCAGCAGTTATTCGGGACAGTCAAATGAAAAACTGTTTTTT.